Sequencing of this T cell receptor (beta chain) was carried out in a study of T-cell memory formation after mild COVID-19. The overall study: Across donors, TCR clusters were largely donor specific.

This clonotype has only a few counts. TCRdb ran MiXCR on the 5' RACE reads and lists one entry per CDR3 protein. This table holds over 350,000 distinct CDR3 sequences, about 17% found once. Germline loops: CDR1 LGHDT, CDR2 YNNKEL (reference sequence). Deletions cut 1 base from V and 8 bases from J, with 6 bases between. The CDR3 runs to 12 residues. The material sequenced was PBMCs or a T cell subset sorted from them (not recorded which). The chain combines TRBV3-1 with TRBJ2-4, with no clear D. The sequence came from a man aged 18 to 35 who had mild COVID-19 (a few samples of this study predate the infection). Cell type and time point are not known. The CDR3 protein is CASSQGAYIQYF. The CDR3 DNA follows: TGTGCCAGCAGCCAAGGAGCGTACATTCAGTACTTC.